These T cell receptor beta chains were read from a single sample in a study of CD8 T cells in ankylosing spondylitis. TCRdb redid the calling of the 5' RACE reads with MiXCR, one entry per CDR3 protein. The table records 800,000 to 900,000 distinct CDR3 sequences, 12% of them present only once. The sample consisted of blood, either unsorted or a sorted T cell fraction (not recorded which). The receptors derive from a male donor with ankylosing spondylitis. Both conserved end residues are trimmed from each CDR3. Fields, in order: J gene, V gene, clone size, CDR3 protein. Size tells how often a clone was seen (once, few, many) or the class of an expanded clone, and some rows leave it out.

J gene: TRBJ1-6; V gene: TRBV10-3; clone size: .; CDR3 protein: ATLGLLGSPLH
J gene: TRBJ1-2; V gene: TRBV4-3; clone size: .; CDR3 protein: ASSQDFWTGEDYGYT
J gene: TRBJ2-7; V gene: TRBV27; clone size: many; CDR3 protein: ASSFMGQGYEQY
J gene: TRBJ1-6; V gene: TRBV20-1; clone size: few; CDR3 protein: SARGGYSPLH
J gene: TRBJ1-1; V gene: TRBV7-8; clone size: .; CDR3 protein: ASSLGPWNTEAF
J gene: TRBJ2-1; V gene: TRBV4-1; clone size: few; CDR3 protein: ASSRFRASGRTYNEQF
J gene: TRBJ2-7; V gene: TRBV7-2; clone size: many; CDR3 protein: ASSLGWDRGYEQY
J gene: TRBJ1-6; V gene: TRBV4-3; clone size: many; CDR3 protein: ASSQEGFLSSYNSPLH
J gene: TRBJ2-1; V gene: TRBV20-1; clone size: few; CDR3 protein: SASHQARLAGGANEQF
J gene: TRBJ1-1; V gene: TRBV29-1; clone size: few; CDR3 protein: SVERASDTEAF
J gene: TRBJ1-1; V gene: TRBV6-5; clone size: .; CDR3 protein: ASSYTRESGTEAF
J gene: TRBJ1-6; V gene: TRBV29-1; clone size: many; CDR3 protein: SVAGQRNSPLH
J gene: TRBJ1-5; V gene: TRBV7-2; clone size: .; CDR3 protein: ASSSTGSSNQPQH
J gene: TRBJ1-1; V gene: TRBV2; clone size: .; CDR3 protein: ASRSGPNTEAF